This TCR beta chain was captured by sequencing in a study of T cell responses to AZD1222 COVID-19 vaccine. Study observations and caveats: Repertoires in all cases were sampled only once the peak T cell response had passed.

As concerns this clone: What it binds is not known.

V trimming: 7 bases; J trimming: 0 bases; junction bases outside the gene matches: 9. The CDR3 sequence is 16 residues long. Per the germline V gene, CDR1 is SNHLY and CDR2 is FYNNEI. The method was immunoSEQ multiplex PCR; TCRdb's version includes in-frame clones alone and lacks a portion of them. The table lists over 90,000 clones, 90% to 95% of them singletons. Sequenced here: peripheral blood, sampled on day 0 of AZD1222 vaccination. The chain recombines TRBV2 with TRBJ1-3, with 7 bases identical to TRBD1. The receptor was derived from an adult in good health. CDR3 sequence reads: CASIRDSEISGNTIYF. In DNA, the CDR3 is TGTGCCAGCATCCGGGACAGCGAAATCTCTGGAAACACCATATATTTT.